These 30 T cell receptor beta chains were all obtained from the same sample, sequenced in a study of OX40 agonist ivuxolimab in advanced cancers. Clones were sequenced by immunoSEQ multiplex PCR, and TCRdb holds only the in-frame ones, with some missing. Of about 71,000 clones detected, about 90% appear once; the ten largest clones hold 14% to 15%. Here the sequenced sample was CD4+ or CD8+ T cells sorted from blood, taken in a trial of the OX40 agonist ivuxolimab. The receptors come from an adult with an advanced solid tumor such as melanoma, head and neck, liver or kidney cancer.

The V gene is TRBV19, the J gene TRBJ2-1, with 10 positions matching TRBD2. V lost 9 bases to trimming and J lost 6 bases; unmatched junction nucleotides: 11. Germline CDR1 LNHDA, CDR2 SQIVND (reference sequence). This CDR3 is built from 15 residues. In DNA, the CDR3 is TGTGCCAGCCCCCCGCCCGGGACTAGCGCCAATGAGCAGTTCTTC. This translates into CASPPPGTSANEQFF.

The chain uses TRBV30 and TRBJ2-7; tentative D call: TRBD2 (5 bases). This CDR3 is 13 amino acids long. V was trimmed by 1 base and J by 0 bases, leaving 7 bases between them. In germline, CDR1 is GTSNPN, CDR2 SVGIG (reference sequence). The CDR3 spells CAWSGGASYEQYF. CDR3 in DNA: TGTGCCTGGAGTGGGGGAGCCTCCTACGAGCAGTACTTC.

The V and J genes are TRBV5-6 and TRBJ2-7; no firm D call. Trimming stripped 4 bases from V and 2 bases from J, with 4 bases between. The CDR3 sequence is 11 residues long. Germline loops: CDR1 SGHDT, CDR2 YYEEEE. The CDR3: CASSVAYEQYF. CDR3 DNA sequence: TGTGCCAGCAGCGTGGCCTACGAGCAGTACTTC. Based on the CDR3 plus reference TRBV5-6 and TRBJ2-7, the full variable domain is DAGVTQSPTHLIKTRGQQVTLRCSPKSGHDTVSWYQQALGQGPQFIFQYYEEEERQRGNFPDRFSGHQFPNYSSELNVNALLLGDSALYLCASSVAYEQYFGPGTRLTVT.

CDR3 region: CASSQDGAVETQYF. DNA of the CDR3: TGCGCCAGCAGCCAAGACGGCGCCGTAGAGACCCAGTACTTC. V is TRBV4-3 and J is TRBJ2-5, with D unclear. This CDR3 has 14 residues. CDR1 is LGHNA and CDR2 is YSLEER in the germline V gene. V lost 0 bases to trimming and J lost 4 bases, with 9 bases between them.

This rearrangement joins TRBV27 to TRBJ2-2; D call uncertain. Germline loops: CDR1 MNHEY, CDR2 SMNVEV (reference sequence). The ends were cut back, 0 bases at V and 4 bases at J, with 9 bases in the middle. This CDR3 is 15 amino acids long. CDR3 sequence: CASSLSLGLTGELFF. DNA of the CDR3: TGTGCCAGCAGTTTATCGTTGGGCCTCACCGGGGAGCTGTTTTTT.

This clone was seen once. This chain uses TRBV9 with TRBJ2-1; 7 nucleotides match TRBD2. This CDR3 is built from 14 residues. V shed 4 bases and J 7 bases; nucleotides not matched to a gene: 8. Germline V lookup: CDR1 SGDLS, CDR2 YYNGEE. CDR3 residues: CASSIAGFPNEQFF. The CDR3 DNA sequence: TGTGCCAGCAGCATAGCGGGCTTCCCTAATGAGCAGTTCTTC.

In DNA form, the CDR3 reads TGTGCCAGCATCACTACTTTCCCCGGGGACAGATTTTCGCAGCCCCAGCATTTT. This encodes CASITTFPGDRFSQPQHF. The rearrangement links TRBV11-2 to TRBJ1-5; 7 nucleotides align to TRBD1. V trimming: 7 bases; J trimming: 7 bases; junction bases outside the gene matches: 22. The germline CDR1 and CDR2 sequences are SGHAT and FQNNGV. This CDR3 is 18 amino acids long.

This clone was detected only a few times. CDR3 protein: CASSPGYNEQFF. In DNA form, the CDR3 reads TGTGCCAGCTCACCGGGCTACAATGAGCAGTTCTTC. This chain joins TRBV18 and TRBJ2-1, with unresolved D. Trimming removed 3 bases at V and 3 bases at J, with 3 bases between. Germline V gene data show CDR1 as KGHSH and CDR2 as LQKENI. The CDR3 consists of 12 residues.

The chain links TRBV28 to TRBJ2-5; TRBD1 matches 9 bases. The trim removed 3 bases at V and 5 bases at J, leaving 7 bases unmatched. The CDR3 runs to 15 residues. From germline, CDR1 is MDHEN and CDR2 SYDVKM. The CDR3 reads CASSFEQGAGETQYF. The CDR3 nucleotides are TGTGCCAGCAGTTTTGAACAGGGGGCTGGGGAGACCCAGTACTTC.

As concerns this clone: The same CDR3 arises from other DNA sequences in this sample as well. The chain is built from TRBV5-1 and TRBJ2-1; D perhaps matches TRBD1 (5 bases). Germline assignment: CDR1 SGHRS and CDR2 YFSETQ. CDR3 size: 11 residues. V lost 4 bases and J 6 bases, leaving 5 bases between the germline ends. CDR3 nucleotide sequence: TGCGCCAGCAGCAGGGGCAATGAGCAGTTCTTC. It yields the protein CASSRGNEQFF.

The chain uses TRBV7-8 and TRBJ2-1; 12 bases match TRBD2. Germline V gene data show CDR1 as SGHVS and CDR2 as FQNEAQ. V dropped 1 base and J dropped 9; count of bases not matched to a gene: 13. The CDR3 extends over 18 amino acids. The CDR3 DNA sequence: TGTGCCAGCAGCTTAGGACTAGCGGGAGTTAATTTATACGTTGAGCAGTTCTTC. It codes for CASSLGLAGVNLYVEQFF.

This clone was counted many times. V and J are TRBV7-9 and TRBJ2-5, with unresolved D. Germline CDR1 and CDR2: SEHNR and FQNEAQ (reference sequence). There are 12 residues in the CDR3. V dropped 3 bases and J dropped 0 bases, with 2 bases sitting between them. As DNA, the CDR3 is TGTGCCAGCAGCTTGGACCAAGAGACCCAGTACTTC. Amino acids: CASSLDQETQYF.

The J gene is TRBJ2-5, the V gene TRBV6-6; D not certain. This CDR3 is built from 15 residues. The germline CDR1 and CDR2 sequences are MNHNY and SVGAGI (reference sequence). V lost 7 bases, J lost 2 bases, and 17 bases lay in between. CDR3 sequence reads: CASIKNTRIQETQYF. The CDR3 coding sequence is TGTGCCAGCATTAAAAATACCAGGATACAAGAGACCCAGTACTTC.

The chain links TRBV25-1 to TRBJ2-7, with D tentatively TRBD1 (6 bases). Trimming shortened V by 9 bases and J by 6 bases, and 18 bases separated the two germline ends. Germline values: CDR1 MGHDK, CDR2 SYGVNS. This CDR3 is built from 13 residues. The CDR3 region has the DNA TGTGCCAGTTCCCAGGACAGTTCGGGCGAGCAGTACTTC. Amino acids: CASSQDSSGEQYF.

In DNA, the CDR3 is TGTGCCAGTAGTATAGTAAGGGAGGTGAACACTGAAGCTTTCTTT. It translates to CASSIVREVNTEAFF. The chain combines TRBV19 with TRBJ1-1; D unclear. The CDR3 has 15 amino acids. V shed 1 base and J shed 0 bases, with 9 bases lying between them. The germline V gene encodes CDR1 LNHDA and CDR2 SQIVND (reference sequence).

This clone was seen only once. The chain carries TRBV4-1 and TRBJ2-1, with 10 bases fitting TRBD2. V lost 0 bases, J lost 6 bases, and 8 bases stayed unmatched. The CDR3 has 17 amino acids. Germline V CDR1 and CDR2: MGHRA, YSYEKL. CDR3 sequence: CASSQDPGTSVFNEQFF. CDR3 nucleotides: TGCGCCAGCAGCCAAGACCCCGGGACTAGCGTCTTCAATGAGCAGTTCTTC.

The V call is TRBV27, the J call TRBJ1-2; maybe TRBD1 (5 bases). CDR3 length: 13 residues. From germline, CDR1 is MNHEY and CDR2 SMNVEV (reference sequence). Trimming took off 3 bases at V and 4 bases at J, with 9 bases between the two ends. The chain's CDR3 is CASSLGPSYGYTF. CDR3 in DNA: TGTGCCAGCAGTTTGGGACCCAGCTATGGCTACACCTTC.

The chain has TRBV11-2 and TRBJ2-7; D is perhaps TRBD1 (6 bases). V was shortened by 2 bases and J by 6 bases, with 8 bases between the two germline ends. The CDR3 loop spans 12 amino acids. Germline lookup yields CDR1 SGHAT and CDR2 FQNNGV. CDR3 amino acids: CASSLPGVEQYF. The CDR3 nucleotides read TGTGCCAGCAGCTTACCAGGGGTCGAGCAGTACTTC.

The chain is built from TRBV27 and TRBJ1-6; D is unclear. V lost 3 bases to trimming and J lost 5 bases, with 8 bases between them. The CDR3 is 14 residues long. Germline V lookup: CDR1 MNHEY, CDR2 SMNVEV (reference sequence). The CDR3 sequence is CASSLLGNNSPLHF. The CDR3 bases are TGTGCCAGCAGTTTGTTAGGGAATAATTCACCCCTCCACTTT.

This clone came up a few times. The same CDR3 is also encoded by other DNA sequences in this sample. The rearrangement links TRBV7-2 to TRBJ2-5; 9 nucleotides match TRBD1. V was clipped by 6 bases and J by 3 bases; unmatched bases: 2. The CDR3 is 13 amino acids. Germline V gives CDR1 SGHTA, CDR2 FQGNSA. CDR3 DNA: TGTGCCAGCAGATGGACAGGGGAAGAGACCCAGTACTTC. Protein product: CASRWTGEETQYF. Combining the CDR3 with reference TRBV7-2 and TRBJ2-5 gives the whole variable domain GAGVSQSPSNKVTEKGKDVELRCDPISGHTALYWYRQSLGQGLEFLIYFQGNSAPDKSGLPSDRFSAERTGGSVSTLTIQRTQQEDSAVYLCASRWTGEETQYFGPGTRLLVL.

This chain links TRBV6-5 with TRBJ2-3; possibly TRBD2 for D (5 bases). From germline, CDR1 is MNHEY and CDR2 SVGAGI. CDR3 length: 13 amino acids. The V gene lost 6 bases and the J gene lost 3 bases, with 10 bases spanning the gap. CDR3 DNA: TGTGCCAGCAGCCACGGGGTAACAGATACGCAGTATTTT. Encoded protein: CASSHGVTDTQYF.

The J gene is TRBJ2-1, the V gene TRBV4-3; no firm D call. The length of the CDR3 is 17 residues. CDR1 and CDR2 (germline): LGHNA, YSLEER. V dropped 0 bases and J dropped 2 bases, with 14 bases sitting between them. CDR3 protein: CASSQDGVSGTYNEQFF. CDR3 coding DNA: TGCGCCAGCAGCCAAGATGGGGTAAGTGGGACCTACAATGAGCAGTTCTTC.

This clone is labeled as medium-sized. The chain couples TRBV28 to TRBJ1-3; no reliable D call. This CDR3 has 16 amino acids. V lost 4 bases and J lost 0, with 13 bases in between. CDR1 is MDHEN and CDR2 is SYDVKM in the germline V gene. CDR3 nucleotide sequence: TGTGCCAGCAGTTCCTACAGCCTGAGCTCTGGAAACACCATATATTTT. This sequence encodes CASSSYSLSSGNTIYF.

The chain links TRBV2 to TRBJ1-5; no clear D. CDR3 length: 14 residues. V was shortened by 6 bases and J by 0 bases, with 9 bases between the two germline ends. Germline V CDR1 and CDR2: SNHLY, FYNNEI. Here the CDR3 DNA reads TGTGCCAGCAGCGTCGGCCTTAGCAATCAGCCCCAGCATTTT. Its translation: CASSVGLSNQPQHF.

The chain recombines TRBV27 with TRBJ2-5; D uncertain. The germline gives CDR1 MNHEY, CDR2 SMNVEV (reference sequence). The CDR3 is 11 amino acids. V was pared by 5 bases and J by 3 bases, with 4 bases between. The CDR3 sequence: CASSLKETQYF. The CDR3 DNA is TGTGCCAGCAGTCTAAAAGAGACCCAGTACTTC.

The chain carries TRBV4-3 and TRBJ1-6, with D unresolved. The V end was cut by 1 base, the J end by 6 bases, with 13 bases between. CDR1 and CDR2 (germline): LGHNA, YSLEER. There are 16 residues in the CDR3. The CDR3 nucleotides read TGCGCCAGCAGCCAAGTCCAGACCCGGAGTAATTCACCCCTCCACTTT. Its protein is CASSQVQTRSNSPLHF.

CDR3 sequence reads: CASSLDRTYEQYF. Here the CDR3 DNA reads TGTGCCAGCAGTTTAGACAGAACCTACGAGCAGTACTTC. The V and J genes are TRBV27 and TRBJ2-7; D is perhaps TRBD1 (5 bases). Germline lookup yields CDR1 MNHEY and CDR2 SMNVEV (reference sequence). V was trimmed by 2 bases and J by 2 bases, leaving 7 bases between them. The CDR3 consists of 13 residues.

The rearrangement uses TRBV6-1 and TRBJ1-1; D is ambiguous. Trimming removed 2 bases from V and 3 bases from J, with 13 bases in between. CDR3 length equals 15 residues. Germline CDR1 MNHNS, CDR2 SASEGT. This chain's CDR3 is CASSEWGGTYTEAFF. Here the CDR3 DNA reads TGTGCCAGCAGTGAATGGGGTGGTACATACACTGAAGCTTTCTTT.

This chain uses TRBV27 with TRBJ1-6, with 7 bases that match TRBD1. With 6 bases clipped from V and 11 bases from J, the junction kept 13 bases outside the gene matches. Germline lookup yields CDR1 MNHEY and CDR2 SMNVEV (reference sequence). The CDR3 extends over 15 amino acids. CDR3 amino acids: CASRGPEGGKAPLHF. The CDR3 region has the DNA TGTGCCAGCAGGGGCCCTGAAGGGGGCAAGGCACCCCTCCACTTT.

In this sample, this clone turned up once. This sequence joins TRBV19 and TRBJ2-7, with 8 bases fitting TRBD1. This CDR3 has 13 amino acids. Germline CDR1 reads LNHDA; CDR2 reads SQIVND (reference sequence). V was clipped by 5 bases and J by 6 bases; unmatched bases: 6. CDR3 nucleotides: TGTGCCAGTAGTGTCGGGACAGGTCCCGAGCAGTACTTC. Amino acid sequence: CASSVGTGPEQYF.